This T cell receptor beta chain is drawn from a study of vaccination effects on CD4 cells after COVID-19. Overall study results and limits: From healthy vaccinees, only 1 of 255 vaccine-induced clones also reacted to common cold coronaviruses.

Notes on this clone: Antigen unknown.

Viral peptide pool expansion of antigen-specific CD4+ T cells preceded sequencing in the ViraFEST assay. It was after approximately 11 days of culture that CD4+ T cells were isolated. Nucleocapsid antibodies were negative in the vaccine recipients, who had never had SARS-CoV-2 infection. A half-medium replacement with IL-2 medium was carried out on days 3 and 7. The CDR3 sequence is 14 residues long. CDR1 SQVTM and CDR2 ANQGSEA come from the germline V gene. Unmatched junction bases numbered 9, after V lost 7 bases and J lost 1 base. Measured with immunoSEQ multiplex PCR; TCRdb has only the in-frame clones, and not every one. The sample includes roughly 63,000 clones, about 80% of them seen just once.

V is TRBV29-1 and J is TRBJ2-5, with 7 bases that match TRBD1. Material: CD4+ T cells from PBMCs cultured with SARS-CoV-2 spike peptides, obtained before COVID-19 vaccination. The TCR sequence derives from a human donor who received a COVID-19 vaccine. This chain's CDR3 is CSACFTGVQETQYF. CDR3 sequence (DNA): TGCAGCGCCTGCTTCACAGGGGTCCAAGAGACCCAGTACTTC.